This T cell receptor (beta chain) was retrieved from a study of cytomegalovirus exposure and HLA in healthy donors. PCR amplification relied on 60 Vbeta primers (plus 13 Jbeta primers). Measured with immunoSEQ multiplex PCR; TCRdb has only the in-frame clones, and not every one. Of 190,000 or so clones in the sample, around four fifths were seen once. The germline CDR1 and CDR2 sequences are SGHDN and FVKESK. Trimming at V came to 0 bases and at J to 3 bases, leaving 6 bases not matched to a gene. There are 16 residues in the CDR3. The gene calls are TRBV14 and TRBJ2-3, with 7 nucleotides matching TRBD1. This sequence was found in a man aged 45-60 years in good health and CMV-seronegative. Sequenced material: PBMCs. The CDR3 sequence is CASSQDVRGRTDTQYF. Written as DNA, the CDR3 is TGTGCCAGCAGCCAAGATGTTAGGGGGCGTACAGATACGCAGTATTTT.